This TCR beta chain appears in the sequencing data of a study of blood T cell repertoires in COVID-19. Study as a whole: Sites in the United States, Italy and Spain provided acute and convalescent COVID-19 samples.

The method was immunoSEQ multiplex PCR; TCRdb's version includes in-frame clones alone and lacks a portion of them. The table records some 230,000 clones, 65% to 90% of them present only once. CDR3 length: 15 amino acids. The V segment lost 4 bases and the J segment 7 bases; nucleotides outside the gene matches: 5. Germline-derived CDR1 and CDR2 are SGHDT and YYEEEE. V is TRBV5-6 and J is TRBJ2-1; 13 nucleotides line up with TRBD2. The TCR sequence derives from a woman in her forties or fifties with acute or convalescent COVID-19. The sample was peripheral blood. As DNA, the CDR3 is TGTGCCAGCAGCATCGGGACTAGCGGGAAGAATGAGCAGTTCTTC. This translates into CASSIGTSGKNEQFF.